One sample yielded the 31 T cell receptor beta chains listed below, sequenced in a study of T cells in Graves' hyperthyroidism and ophthalmopathy. Template material for amplifying TCR beta CDR3 regions consisted of RNA transcripts. When the TCR CDR3 underwent first-round RT-PCR, the HTBI primer set was used. TCRdb re-derived calls from the multiplex PCR reads in MiXCR, one entry per CDR3 protein. This sample has over 700,000 distinct CDR3 sequences, with about 35% found just once. Sequenced material: blood. These receptor sequences come from a woman aged 40 to 50 with Graves' hyperthyroidism.

This clonotype was observed a few times. The gene calls are TRBV3-1 and TRBJ1-4; D is ambiguous. Germline loops: CDR1 LGHDT, CDR2 YNNKEL (reference sequence). The CDR3 spans 13 residues. V lost 0 bases and J lost 16, with 15 bases in between. The CDR3 nucleotides read TGTGCCAGCAGCCAAGACTCACAGCGACCGCAGTTTTTT. This translates into CASSQDSQRPQFF.

This clonotype was picked up many times. The V call is TRBV7-2, the J call TRBJ1-2, with TRBD1 matching 8 bases. The CDR3 has 16 residues. CDR1 SGHTA and CDR2 FQGNSA come from the germline V gene. V dropped 0 bases and J dropped 2; count of bases not matched to a gene: 5. DNA of the CDR3: TGTGCCAGCAGCTTAGCCTCCGGGACAGGCAACTATGGCTACACCTTC. This encodes CASSLASGTGNYGYTF.

This chain joins TRBV19 and TRBJ2-3; 8 bases align to TRBD2. The trim removed 7 bases at V and 13 bases at J, leaving 10 bases unmatched. The germline V gene has CDR1 LNHDA and CDR2 SQIVND (reference sequence). The CDR3 totals 12 residues. In nucleotides, the CDR3 is TGTGCCAGTACGCAGAGCGGGGGAGCCGAGTATTTT. Amino acid sequence: CASTQSGGAEYF. The whole variable domain, filled in from reference TRBV19 and TRBJ2-3, reads DGGITQSPKYLFRKEGQNVTLSCEQNLNHDAMYWYRQDPGQGLRLIYYSQIVNDFQKGDIAEGYSVSREKKESFPLTVTSAQKNPTAFYLCASTQSGGAEYFGPGTRLTVL.

The J gene is TRBJ2-7, the V gene TRBV13; D may be TRBD2 (6 bases). This CDR3 is 16 amino acids long. V lost 5 bases to trimming and J lost 3 bases, with 20 bases between them. CDR1 is PRHDT and CDR2 is FYEKMQ in the germline V gene (reference sequence). CDR3 in DNA: TGTGCCAGCAGCCATCAGAAGGGACTTGCAGACTACGAGCAGTACTTC. It codes for CASSHQKGLADYEQYF.

This clonotype was found many times. The rearrangement joins TRBV12-3 or TRBV12-4 to TRBJ2-7; 7 bases line up with TRBD1. V dropped 7 bases and J dropped 9; count of bases not matched to a gene: 12. The CDR3 runs 13 residues. The CDR3 region has the DNA TGTGCCAGCACCAGGGACAGTCAACGCGGGCAGTACTTC. Amino acid sequence: CASTRDSQRGQYF.

This clonotype appeared once. Given a much more abundant clone one base away, this may be a read error. The chain is built from TRBV29-1 and TRBJ2-5; 11 positions match TRBD2. This CDR3 spans 11 amino acids. The V gene end was trimmed by 4 bases and the J gene end by 11 bases; junction bases not matched to a gene: 3. Germline CDR1 SQVTM, CDR2 ANQGSEA. CDR3 amino acids: CSVGASGRQYF. DNA for the CDR3: TGCAGCGTTGGGGCTAGCGGGAGGCAGTACTTC.

This clonotype came up many times. The V and J genes are TRBV4-3 and TRBJ1-6; tentative D call: TRBD1 (6 bases). The CDR3 length is 15 residues. The V gene lost 1 base and the J gene lost 10 bases, with 14 bases spanning the gap. Germline V gene sequence: CDR1 LGHNA, CDR2 YSLEER. The CDR3 is CASSQASGVGSPLHF. DNA of the CDR3: TGCGCCAGCAGCCAAGCCTCAGGGGTTGGCTCACCCCTCCACTTT.

V usage is TRBV9 and J usage is TRBJ2-2; 11 nucleotides agree with TRBD2. The CDR3 is 17 residues long. Trimming at V came to 3 bases and at J to 3 bases, leaving 7 bases not matched to a gene. In germline, CDR1 is SGDLS, CDR2 YYNGEE. The CDR3 DNA reads as TGTGCCAGCAGCGACCATCTAGCGGGGGGATACACCGGGGAGCTGTTTTTT. Translated: CASSDHLAGGYTGELFF.

This rearrangement joins TRBV10-1 to TRBJ1-5; maybe TRBD1 (5 bases). The germline gives CDR1 WNHNN, CDR2 SYGVQD (reference sequence). Trimming removed 7 bases at V and 4 bases at J, with 17 bases between. CDR3 length equals 15 residues. The CDR3 DNA follows: TGCGCCAGCATCGACCGGGGACGGCCGAATCAGCCCCAGCATTTT. Its translation: CASIDRGRPNQPQHF.

The rearrangement joins TRBV4-1 to TRBJ1-1, with D uncertain. The V gene's germline CDR1 is MGHRA and CDR2 YSYEKL. Trimming took off 0 bases at V and 8 bases at J, with 10 bases between the two ends. This CDR3 has 13 amino acids. CDR3 sequence (DNA): TGCGCCAGCAGCCAAGATTTAGGGCCAGAAGCTTTCTTT. Protein product: CASSQDLGPEAFF.

This chain connects TRBV5-1 to TRBJ1-1; D not resolved. V lost 0 bases to trimming and J lost 6 bases, with 9 bases between them. CDR1 and CDR2 (germline): SGHRS, YFSETQ. CDR3 length: 13 amino acids. The CDR3 reads CASSLDAGAEAFF. The DNA for the CDR3 is TGCGCCAGCAGCTTGGATGCGGGAGCTGAAGCTTTCTTT. The full variable domain, completed using reference TRBV5-1 and TRBJ1-1, is KAGVTQTPRYLIKTRGQQVTLSCSPISGHRSVSWYQQTPGQGLQFLFEYFSETQRNKGNFPGRFSGRQFSNSRSEMNVSTLELGDSALYLCASSLDAGAEAFFGQGTRLTVV.

This clonotype was counted at least ten times. The chain uses TRBV12-3 or TRBV12-4 and TRBJ1-5; D gene unclear. V lost 1 base and J 7 bases, leaving 5 bases between the germline ends. The CDR3 is 12 amino acids. The CDR3 sequence: CASSLVMQPQHF. CDR3 nucleotide sequence: TGTGCCAGCAGTTTAGTCATGCAGCCCCAGCATTTT.

This clonotype has only a few counts. The chain carries TRBV10-3 and TRBJ1-1; 8 bases are shared with TRBD1. With 10 bases clipped from V and 3 bases from J, the junction kept 19 bases outside the gene matches. CDR3 size: 17 residues. From germline, CDR1 is ENHRY and CDR2 SYGVKD. DNA of the CDR3: TGTGCCAGCAGCTCGGTGAGTGGGGGACAGGATGACACTGAAGCTTTCTTT. This codes for CASSSVSGGQDDTEAFF.

V gene TRBV12-3 or TRBV12-4 combines with J gene TRBJ1-2; D may be TRBD1 (6 bases). V was pared by 7 bases and J by 8 bases, with 11 bases between. The CDR3 is 11 residues long. For the CDR3, the DNA is TGTGCCAGCAACCCGGGGGGCGGCTACACCTTC. It codes for CASNPGGGYTF.

There are many counts of this clonotype. The chain combines TRBV2 with TRBJ1-3; D uncertain. Germline CDR1 reads SNHLY; CDR2 reads FYNNEI. The CDR3 runs to 13 residues. Trimming cost V 7 bases and J 1 base, with 8 bases left between them. The CDR3 nucleotides read TGTGCCAGCACCTCAGTATCTGGAAACACCATATATTTT. As protein: CASTSVSGNTIYF. Using reference TRBV2 and TRBJ1-3 for the parts outside the CDR3, the full variable domain is EPEVTQTPSHQVTQMGQEVILRCVPISNHLYFYWYRQILGQKVEFLVSFYNNEISEKSEIFDDQFSVERPDGSNFTLKIRSTKLEDSAMYFCASTSVSGNTIYFGEGSWLTVV.

J is TRBJ1-2 and V is TRBV10-3; D is perhaps TRBD1 (5 bases). Germline-derived CDR1 and CDR2 are ENHRY and SYGVKD. This CDR3 contains 16 residues. V was pared by 5 bases and J by 4 bases, with 20 bases between. Here the CDR3 DNA reads TGTGCCATCAGTTACTCTGGGGGGACGAGCGGCTATGGCTACACCTTC. Its translation is CAISYSGGTSGYGYTF.

The chain employs TRBV29-1 and TRBJ1-2; the D is unclear. The germline V gene encodes CDR1 SQVTM and CDR2 ANQGSEA. CDR3 size: 17 residues. V lost 3 bases to trimming and J lost 8 bases, with 28 bases between them. Here the CDR3 DNA reads TGCAGCGTTGACGACGGGGTAGGGCAGACCTCGATTGGCGGCTACACCTTC. This codes for CSVDDGVGQTSIGGYTF.

On this clonotype itself: A junction boundary mismatches the germline segment, possibly from a read error. The chain is built from TRBV10-3 and TRBJ1-4; 7 nucleotides match TRBD1. Germline assignment: CDR1 ENHRY and CDR2 SYGVKD. This CDR3 region has 16 residues. The CDR3 loop is CASSGRAGQSDEKLFF. CDR3 sequence (DNA): TGTGCCAGCAGTGGACGGGCGGGACAGTCGGATGAAAAACTGTTTTTT.

The genes are TRBV4-3 and TRBJ2-6; D unresolved. CDR3 length equals 16 residues. V lost 1 base to trimming and J lost 0 bases, with 7 bases between them. From germline, CDR1 is LGHNA and CDR2 YSLEER. The CDR3 DNA is TGCGCCAGCAGCCAAGGATCTCTCTCTGGGGCCAACGTCCTGACTTTC. It yields the protein CASSQGSLSGANVLTF.

This clonotype was counted ten times or more. The chain combines TRBV20-1 with TRBJ1-2; tentative D call: TRBD1 (6 bases). The CDR3 loop spans 15 amino acids. The V gene lost 0 bases and the J gene lost 0 bases, with 11 bases spanning the gap. Germline CDR1 is DFQATT and CDR2 is SNEGSKA (reference sequence). The CDR3 is CSAREGGSPNYGYTF. The CDR3 region has the DNA TGCAGTGCTAGAGAGGGGGGCAGTCCTAACTATGGCTACACCTTC.

As for this clonotype: Germline is not matched at one junction end, which may reflect a read error. The V call is TRBV7-3, the J call TRBJ2-5; 8 nucleotides agree with TRBD1. Germline V lookup: CDR1 SGHTA, CDR2 FQGTGA. This CDR3 spans 15 amino acids. In nucleotides, the CDR3 is TGTGCCAGCAGCTTCGCGGGACAGGCCCAAGAGGCCCAGTACTTC. Protein product: CASSFAGQAQEAQYF.

The rearrangement uses TRBV6-1 and TRBJ2-5, with D uncertain. The V and J ends lost 6 bases and 7 bases respectively, with 9 bases between them. The CDR3 sequence is 11 residues long. Germline CDR1 reads MNHNS; CDR2 reads SASEGT. The CDR3 loop reads CASSWDSTQYF. CDR3 sequence (DNA): TGTGCCAGCAGCTGGGATTCGACCCAGTACTTC.

The chain combines TRBV14 with TRBJ1-5, with D maybe TRBD1 (5 bases). The V end lost 5 bases, the J end lost 7 bases, and 21 bases lay between the germline ends. The length of the CDR3 is 16 residues. Germline V gene data show CDR1 as SGHDN and CDR2 as FVKESK. In nucleotides, the CDR3 is TGTGCCAGCAGCGATATACTCCGGGCTTGGGGCCAGCCCCAGCATTTT. Amino acid sequence: CASSDILRAWGQPQHF.

This clonotype was seen many times. In DNA, the CDR3 is TGTGCCAGCAGCCTCATCACGGGTTACAAAGCTTTCTTT. Residues: CASSLITGYKAFF. J is TRBJ1-1 and V is TRBV12-3 or TRBV12-4; D gene uncertain. This CDR3 spans 13 amino acids. Deletions cut 6 bases from V and 9 bases from J, with 17 bases between.

This sequence joins TRBV10-2 and TRBJ1-1, with D unclear. The CDR3 is 11 residues long. The V gene's germline CDR1 is WSHSY and CDR2 SAAADI. Trimming cost V 7 bases and J 5 bases, with 8 bases left between them. The CDR3 protein is CASKAGTEAFF. The CDR3 coding sequence is TGCGCCAGCAAGGCTGGGACTGAAGCTTTCTTT.

In DNA, the CDR3 is TGTGCCAGCAGCTTAAGGTCAGGGGACGAGTACTTC. This encodes CASSLRSGDEYF. The chain links TRBV7-8 to TRBJ2-7; TRBD1 might be the D (6 bases). Trimming took 2 bases from V and 11 from J, leaving 13 bases between them. CDR1 and CDR2 (germline): SGHVS, FQNEAQ. CDR3 length equals 12 residues.

J is TRBJ1-2 and V is TRBV19, with 11 bases identical to TRBD1. The trim removed 4 bases at V and 1 base at J, leaving 8 bases unmatched. This CDR3 spans 17 amino acids. CDR1 LNHDA and CDR2 SQIVND come from the germline V gene (reference sequence). The CDR3 loop reads CASSTPDRGPNNYGYTF. The CDR3 region has the DNA TGTGCCAGTAGTACCCCGGACAGGGGGCCAAATAACTATGGCTACACCTTC. The full variable domain, in which reference TRBV19 and TRBJ1-2 provide the parts outside the CDR3, is DGGITQSPKYLFRKEGQNVTLSCEQNLNHDAMYWYRQDPGQGLRLIYYSQIVNDFQKGDIAEGYSVSREKKESFPLTVTSAQKNPTAFYLCASSTPDRGPNNYGYTFGSGTRLTVV.

Comment on this clonotype: This may be a read error: a much more frequent sequence differs by one nucleotide. The chain couples TRBV28 to TRBJ2-5, with D uncertain. Germline CDR1 reads MDHEN; CDR2 reads SYDVKM. CDR3 size: 11 residues. Trimming removed 8 bases from V and 2 bases from J, with 6 bases in between. The CDR3 sequence is CASGQQETQYF. The CDR3 nucleotides are TGTGCCAGCGGGCAACAAGAGACCCAGTACTTC.

This clonotype was detected only once. This sequence joins TRBV27 and TRBJ1-6, with 7 bases matching TRBD1. The junction had 9 bases not matched to a gene; V was cut back by 4 bases and J by 6 bases. The CDR3 length is 16 residues. The germline V gene has CDR1 MNHEY and CDR2 SMNVEV (reference sequence). CDR3 protein: CASSSNGQVSNSPLHF. The DNA of the CDR3 is TGTGCCAGCAGTTCAAACGGACAGGTTAGTAATTCACCCCTCCACTTT.

This clonotype was counted between two and nine times. This chain connects TRBV7-8 to TRBJ1-1; D might be TRBD1 (6 bases). The CDR3 is made up of 15 amino acids. Germline V gene data show CDR1 as SGHVS and CDR2 as FQNEAQ. Trimming left V 8 bases short and J 1 base short, with 17 bases between. In DNA form, the CDR3 reads TGTGCCAGCCTAACGGTCCCAGGGGCGAACACTGAAGCTTTCTTT. This sequence encodes CASLTVPGANTEAFF. Full variable domain (rest looked up from reference TRBV7-8 and TRBJ1-1): GAGVSQSPRYKVAKRGQDVALRCDPISGHVSLFWYQQALGQGPEFLTYFQNEAQLDKSGLPSDRFFAERPEGSVSTLKIQRTQQEDSAVYLCASLTVPGANTEAFFGQGTRLTVV.

The chain has TRBV19 and TRBJ1-6; D gene unclear. The V gene's germline CDR1 is LNHDA and CDR2 SQIVND (reference sequence). Trimming removed 9 bases at V and 7 bases at J, with 10 bases between. The CDR3 is 12 amino acids. The CDR3 region is CARGYENSPLHF. In DNA, the CDR3 is TGTGCCAGGGGATATGAGAATTCACCCCTCCACTTT.